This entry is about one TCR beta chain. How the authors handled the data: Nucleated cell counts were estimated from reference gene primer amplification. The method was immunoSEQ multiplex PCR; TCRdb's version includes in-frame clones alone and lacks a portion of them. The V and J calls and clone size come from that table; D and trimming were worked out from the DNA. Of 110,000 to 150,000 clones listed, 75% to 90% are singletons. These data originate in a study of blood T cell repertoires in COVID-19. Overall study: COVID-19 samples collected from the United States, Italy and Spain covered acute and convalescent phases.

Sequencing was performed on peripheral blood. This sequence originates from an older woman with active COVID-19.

CDR3 nucleotides: TGTGCCAGCAGCGCCCTCGGCGGGAGGGCGGGAGAGACCCAGTACTTC. The encoded protein is CASSALGGRAGETQYF. This chain joins TRBV7-8 and TRBJ2-5; 9 positions agree with TRBD2. CDR3 size: 16 residues. Germline CDR1 SGHVS, CDR2 FQNEAQ. V was clipped by 5 bases and J by 4 bases; unmatched bases: 11.